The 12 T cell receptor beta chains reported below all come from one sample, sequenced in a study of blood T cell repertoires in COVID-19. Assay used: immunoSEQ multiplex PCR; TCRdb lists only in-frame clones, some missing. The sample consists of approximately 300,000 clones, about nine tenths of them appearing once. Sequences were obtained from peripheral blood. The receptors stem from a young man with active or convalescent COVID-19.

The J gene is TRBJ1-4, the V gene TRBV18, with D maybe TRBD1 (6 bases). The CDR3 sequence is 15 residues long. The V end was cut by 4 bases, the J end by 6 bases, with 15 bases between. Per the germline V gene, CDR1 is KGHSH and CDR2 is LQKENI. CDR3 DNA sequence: TGTGCCAGCTCACAGCTTGAAGGGGGTTATGAAAAACTGTTTTTT. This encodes CASSQLEGGYEKLFF. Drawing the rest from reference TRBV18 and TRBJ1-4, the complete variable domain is NAGVMQNPRHLVRRRGQEARLRCSPMKGHSHVYWYRQLPEEGLKFMVYLQKENIIDESGMPKERFSAEFPKEGPSILRIQQVVRGDSAAYFCASSQLEGGYEKLFFGSGTQLSVL.

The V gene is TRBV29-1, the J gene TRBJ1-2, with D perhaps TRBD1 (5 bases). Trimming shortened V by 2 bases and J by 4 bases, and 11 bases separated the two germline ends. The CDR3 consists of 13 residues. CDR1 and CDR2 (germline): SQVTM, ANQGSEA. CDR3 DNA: TGCAGCGTTGAACAGGGTTTCGGCTATGGCTACACCTTC. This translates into CSVEQGFGYGYTF.

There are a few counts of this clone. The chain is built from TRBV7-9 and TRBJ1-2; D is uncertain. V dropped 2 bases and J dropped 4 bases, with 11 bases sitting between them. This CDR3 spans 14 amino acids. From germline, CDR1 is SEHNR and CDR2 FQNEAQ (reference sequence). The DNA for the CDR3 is TGTGCCAGCAGCTTATCGGGTCGGGGCTATGGCTACACCTTC. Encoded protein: CASSLSGRGYGYTF.

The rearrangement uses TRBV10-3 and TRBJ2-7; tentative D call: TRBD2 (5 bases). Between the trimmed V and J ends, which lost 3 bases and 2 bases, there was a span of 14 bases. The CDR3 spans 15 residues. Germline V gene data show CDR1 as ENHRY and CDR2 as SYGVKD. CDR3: CAISDPGLGAYEQYF. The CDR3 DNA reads TGTGCCATCAGTGACCCTGGACTGGGTGCCTACGAGCAGTACTTC.

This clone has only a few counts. CDR3 region: CASSPYSYGYTF. The CDR3 DNA is TGTGCCAGCAGCCCTTACAGCTATGGCTACACCTTC. The chain has TRBV7-2 and TRBJ1-2; unclear D gene. Trimming left V 5 bases short and J 4 bases short, with 8 bases between. The CDR3 spans 12 residues. The germline CDR1 and CDR2 sequences are SGHTA and FQGNSA.

The DNA of the CDR3 is TGTGCCAGCAGTCCCCAAAGTCAAGCGACAGGGAGAACCGGGGAGCTGTTTTTT. This encodes CASSPQSQATGRTGELFF. The chain has TRBV6-4 and TRBJ2-2; 7 nucleotides agree with TRBD1. V shed 5 bases and J 5 bases; nucleotides not matched to a gene: 17. Germline-derived CDR1 and CDR2 are MRHNA and SNTAGT. The CDR3 has 18 residues.

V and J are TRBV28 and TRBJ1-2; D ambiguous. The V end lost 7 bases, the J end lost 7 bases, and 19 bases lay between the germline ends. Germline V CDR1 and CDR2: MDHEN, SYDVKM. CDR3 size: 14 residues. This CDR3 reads CASISAGTGGGYTF. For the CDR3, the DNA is TGTGCCAGCATTTCGGCCGGTACCGGAGGTGGCTACACCTTC.

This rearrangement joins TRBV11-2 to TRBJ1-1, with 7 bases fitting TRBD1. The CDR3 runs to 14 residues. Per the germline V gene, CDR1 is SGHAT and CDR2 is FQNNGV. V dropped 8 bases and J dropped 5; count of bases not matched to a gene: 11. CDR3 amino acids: CASLLRQGGTEAFF. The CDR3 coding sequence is TGTGCCAGCCTCCTTAGACAGGGAGGAACTGAAGCTTTCTTT.

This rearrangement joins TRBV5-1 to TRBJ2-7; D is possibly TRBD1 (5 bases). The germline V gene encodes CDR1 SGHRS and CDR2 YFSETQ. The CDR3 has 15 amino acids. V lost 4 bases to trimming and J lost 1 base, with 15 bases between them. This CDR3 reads CASSPFQGISYEQYF. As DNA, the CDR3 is TGCGCCAGCAGCCCCTTTCAGGGCATTTCCTACGAGCAGTACTTC.

The DNA for the CDR3 is TGTGCCAGCTCACCAATCTGGCCAGGCGCGTTCGAGACCCAGTACTTC. Encoded protein: CASSPIWPGAFETQYF. This chain links TRBV18 with TRBJ2-5; no firm D call. CDR1 is KGHSH, CDR2 LQKENI, per germline. Trimming cost V 2 bases and J 5 bases, with 18 bases left between them. The CDR3 has 16 amino acids.

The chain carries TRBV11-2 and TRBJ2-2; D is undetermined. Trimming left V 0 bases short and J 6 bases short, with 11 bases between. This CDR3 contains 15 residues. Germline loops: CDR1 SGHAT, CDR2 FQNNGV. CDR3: CASSLEAVPAGELFF. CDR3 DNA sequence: TGTGCCAGCAGCTTAGAGGCAGTCCCCGCCGGGGAGCTGTTTTTT.

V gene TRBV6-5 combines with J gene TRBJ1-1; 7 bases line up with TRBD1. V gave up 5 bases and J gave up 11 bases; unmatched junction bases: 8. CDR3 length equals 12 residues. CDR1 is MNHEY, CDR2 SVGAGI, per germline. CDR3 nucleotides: TGTGCCAGCAGTCGACAGGGAGAAAAGGCTTTCTTT. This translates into CASSRQGEKAFF.